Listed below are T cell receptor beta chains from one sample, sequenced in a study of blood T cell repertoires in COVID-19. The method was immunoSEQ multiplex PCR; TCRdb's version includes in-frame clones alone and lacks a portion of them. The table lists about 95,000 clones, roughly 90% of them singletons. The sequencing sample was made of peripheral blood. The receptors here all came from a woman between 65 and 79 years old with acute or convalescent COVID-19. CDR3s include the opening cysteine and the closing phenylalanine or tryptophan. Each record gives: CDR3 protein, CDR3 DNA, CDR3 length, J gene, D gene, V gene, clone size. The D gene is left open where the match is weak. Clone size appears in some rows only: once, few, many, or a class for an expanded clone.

CDR3: CASSLEGAGYTF; DNA: TGTGCCAGCAGCTTAGAGGGGGCGGGCTACACCTTC; length: 12; J: TRBJ1-2; D: TRBD1; V: TRBV7-9; size: -
CDR3: CASSFTGGEETQYF; DNA: TGCGCCAGCAGCTTCACAGGGGGGGAAGAGACCCAGTACTTC; length: 14; J: TRBJ2-5; D: -; V: TRBV5-1; size: -
CDR3: CASSLDKGGASGNTIYF; DNA: TGTGCCAGCAGCTTAGATAAGGGGGGGGCCTCTGGAAACACCATATATTTT; length: 17; J: TRBJ1-3; D: -; V: TRBV11-3; size: -
CDR3: CASSLGGRGNDTEAFF; DNA: TGCGCCAGCAGCTTGGGTGGGCGGGGGAACGACACTGAAGCTTTCTTT; length: 16; J: TRBJ1-1; D: -; V: TRBV5-1; size: -
CDR3: CATSPSGGNNEQFF; DNA: TGTGCCACCAGCCCTAGCGGGGGGAACAATGAGCAGTTCTTC; length: 14; J: TRBJ2-1; D: TRBD2; V: TRBV15; size: -
CDR3: CAWSPLGDKSNTEAFF; DNA: TGTGCCTGGAGTCCTCTTGGGGACAAATCGAACACTGAAGCTTTCTTT; length: 16; J: TRBJ1-1; D: -; V: TRBV30; size: -
CDR3: CASSYAGTDYGYTF; DNA: TGTGCCAGCAGCTATGCCGGGACAGATTATGGCTACACCTTC; length: 14; J: TRBJ1-2; D: TRBD1; V: TRBV5-4; size: once
CDR3: CASSRGTGGASGYTF; DNA: TGTGCCAGCAGCAGAGGGACAGGGGGCGCATCTGGCTACACCTTC; length: 15; J: TRBJ1-2; D: TRBD1; V: TRBV11-2; size: -
CDR3: CASSLAAAFGSEKLFF; DNA: TGTGCCAGCAGCTTAGCGGCTGCTTTTGGGAGTGAAAAACTGTTTTTT; length: 16; J: TRBJ1-4; D: -; V: TRBV7-9; size: -
CDR3: CASSARANEKLFF; DNA: TGTGCCAGTAGTGCCAGGGCGAATGAAAAACTGTTTTTT; length: 13; J: TRBJ1-4; D: -; V: TRBV19; size: -
CDR3: CASRSDRASNQPQHF; DNA: TGTGCCAGTAGATCTGACAGGGCGAGCAATCAGCCCCAGCATTTT; length: 15; J: TRBJ1-5; D: TRBD1; V: TRBV19; size: -
CDR3: CASSSEASLYDTQYF; DNA: TGTGCCAGCAGCTCAGAGGCCTCCCTCTACGATACGCAGTATTTT; length: 15; J: TRBJ2-3; D: -; V: TRBV3-1/TRBV3-2; size: -
CDR3: CASGIAGGRTGELFF; DNA: TGTGCCAGCGGGATAGCGGGGGGGCGCACCGGGGAGCTGTTTTTT; length: 15; J: TRBJ2-2; D: TRBD2; V: TRBV25-1; size: -
CDR3: CATAGAGEKLFF; DNA: TGTGCCACCGCGGGCGCGGGGGAAAAACTGTTTTTT; length: 12; J: TRBJ1-4; D: -; V: TRBV5-4; size: -
CDR3: CASGPTSFPPYNEQFF; DNA: TGTGCCAGCGGACCGACTAGCTTCCCGCCCTACAATGAGCAGTTCTTC; length: 16; J: TRBJ2-1; D: TRBD2; V: TRBV7-8; size: -
CDR3: CASSRDRGISPLHF; DNA: TGTGCCAGCAGCCGGGACAGGGGGATTTCACCCCTCCACTTT; length: 14; J: TRBJ1-6; D: TRBD1; V: TRBV6-5; size: -
CDR3: CASSQDGQPPRGYTF; DNA: TGCGCCAGCAGCCAAGATGGACAGCCGCCTCGGGGCTACACCTTC; length: 15; J: TRBJ1-2; D: -; V: TRBV4-1; size: -
CDR3: CASRLKTSGGTGELFF; DNA: TGTGCCAGTAGGTTAAAGACTAGCGGGGGCACCGGGGAGCTGTTTTTT; length: 16; J: TRBJ2-2; D: TRBD2; V: TRBV19; size: once
CDR3: CASSLDSATSGTDTQYF; DNA: TGTGCCAGCAGCTTAGATTCGGCGACTAGCGGCACAGATACGCAGTATTTT; length: 17; J: TRBJ2-3; D: TRBD2; V: TRBV11-2; size: once
CDR3: CASSASQVFGPQHF; DNA: TGTGCCAGCAGTGCCTCACAAGTCTTTGGGCCCCAGCATTTT; length: 14; J: TRBJ1-5; D: -; V: TRBV2; size: few
CDR3: CASSIAAASNYGYTF; DNA: TGTGCCAGTAGTATCGCGGCCGCGAGTAACTATGGCTACACCTTC; length: 15; J: TRBJ1-2; D: -; V: TRBV19; size: -
CDR3: CASRTDANTGELFF; DNA: TGTGCCAGCAGGACAGACGCGAACACCGGGGAGCTGTTTTTT; length: 14; J: TRBJ2-2; D: -; V: TRBV2; size: -
CDR3: CASKLTGNPLTDQPQHF; DNA: TGTGCCAGCAAGCTAACAGGGAACCCACTAACGGATCAGCCCCAGCATTTT; length: 17; J: TRBJ1-5; D: -; V: TRBV28; size: -
CDR3: CASSLGVSGASGANVLTF; DNA: TGTGCCAGCAGCTTAGGGGTCTCGGGTGCCTCTGGGGCCAACGTCCTGACTTTC; length: 18; J: TRBJ2-6; D: -; V: TRBV7-9; size: -
CDR3: CASSDQDRDLVKTQYF; DNA: TGTGCCAGCAGTGATCAGGACAGGGATCTCGTAAAGACCCAGTACTTC; length: 16; J: TRBJ2-5; D: TRBD1; V: TRBV2; size: -
CDR3: CASSPRGGSSYGYTF; DNA: TGTGCCAGCAGCCCCAGAGGAGGGTCTAGCTATGGCTACACCTTC; length: 15; J: TRBJ1-2; D: -; V: TRBV3-1/TRBV3-2; size: -
CDR3: CASSIPSGSLNEQFF; DNA: TGTGCCAGTAGTATACCTAGCGGGAGTCTAAATGAGCAGTTCTTC; length: 15; J: TRBJ2-1; D: TRBD2; V: TRBV19; size: -
CDR3: CASSRDGELAKNIQYF; DNA: TGTGCCAGCTCACGTGACGGAGAACTAGCCAAAAACATTCAGTACTTC; length: 16; J: TRBJ2-4; D: -; V: TRBV18; size: -
CDR3: CASSHRTGGVETQYF; DNA: TGCGCCAGCAGCCACAGGACAGGGGGCGTTGAGACCCAGTACTTC; length: 15; J: TRBJ2-5; D: TRBD1; V: TRBV5-1; size: -
CDR3: CASSWTGGTQETQYF; DNA: TGTGCCAGCAGTTGGACAGGGGGCACTCAAGAGACCCAGTACTTC; length: 15; J: TRBJ2-5; D: TRBD1; V: TRBV6-5; size: once
CDR3: CASSLVRAGTGELFF; DNA: TGTGCCAGCAGCTTAGTCAGGGCCGGCACCGGGGAGCTGTTTTTT; length: 15; J: TRBJ2-2; D: -; V: TRBV7-2; size: -
CDR3: CASSRDRYNSPLHF; DNA: TGTGCCAGCAGTCGGGACAGATATAATTCACCCCTCCACTTT; length: 14; J: TRBJ1-6; D: TRBD1; V: TRBV5-6; size: -
CDR3: CASSLLQGKDGYTF; DNA: TGTGCCAGCAGCTTGTTACAGGGAAAGGATGGCTACACCTTC; length: 14; J: TRBJ1-2; D: -; V: TRBV5-5; size: -
CDR3: CASSRDSLEQYF; DNA: TGTGCCAGCAGTCGGGACTCTCTGGAGCAGTACTTC; length: 12; J: TRBJ2-7; D: -; V: TRBV27; size: -
CDR3: CASSRVSGGTSSYEQYF; DNA: TGTGCCAGCAGCCGTGTTTCCGGGGGGACTAGCTCCTACGAGCAGTACTTC; length: 17; J: TRBJ2-7; D: TRBD2; V: TRBV14; size: -
CDR3: CASSIGTGLAEKLFF; DNA: TGTGCCAGTAGTATCGGGACAGGGCTCGCTGAAAAACTGTTTTTT; length: 15; J: TRBJ1-4; D: TRBD1; V: TRBV19; size: -
CDR3: CAISDRQGLGVIPNTEAFF; DNA: TGTGCCATCAGTGACCGACAGGGGCTCGGGGTGATTCCGAACACTGAAGCTTTCTTT; length: 19; J: TRBJ1-1; D: TRBD1; V: TRBV10-3; size: -
CDR3: CASSTGNLYGYTF; DNA: TGTGCCAGTAGTACCGGGAACCTGTATGGCTACACCTTC; length: 13; J: TRBJ1-2; D: -; V: TRBV19; size: -
CDR3: CASSRLGTRGNEQFF; DNA: TGTGCCAGCAGCCGGCTAGGGACTCGGGGGAATGAGCAGTTCTTC; length: 15; J: TRBJ2-1; D: -; V: TRBV3-1/TRBV3-2; size: -
CDR3: CASRTGGQNTEAFF; DNA: TGTGCCAGCAGGACAGGGGGCCAGAACACTGAAGCTTTCTTT; length: 14; J: TRBJ1-1; D: TRBD1; V: TRBV2; size: -
CDR3: CASSTRSITGGFNTEAFF; DNA: TGTGCCAGCAGTACAAGATCAATTACAGGGGGCTTCAACACTGAAGCTTTCTTT; length: 18; J: TRBJ1-1; D: TRBD1; V: TRBV6-2/TRBV6-3; size: -
CDR3: CASSYSLWEGSTEAFF; DNA: TGTGCCAGCAGTTACTCTTTGTGGGAGGGAAGCACTGAAGCTTTCTTT; length: 16; J: TRBJ1-1; D: -; V: TRBV6-5; size: once
CDR3: CASSLGGRRTEAFF; DNA: TGTGCCAGCAGCTTAGGGGGGCGGCGGACTGAAGCTTTCTTT; length: 14; J: TRBJ1-1; D: -; V: TRBV7-2; size: -
CDR3: CAWSGLAGGTGTGELFF; DNA: TGTGCCTGGTCGGGACTAGCGGGAGGGACGGGCACCGGGGAGCTGTTTTTT; length: 17; J: TRBJ2-2; D: TRBD2; V: TRBV30; size: -
CDR3: CASSFGTGAKSDGYTF; DNA: TGCGCCAGCAGCTTTGGGACAGGGGCGAAATCGGATGGCTACACCTTC; length: 16; J: TRBJ1-2; D: TRBD1; V: TRBV5-1; size: -
CDR3: CASSVGIQRGPQETQYF; DNA: TGTGCCAGCAGCGTGGGCATCCAGCGGGGGCCCCAAGAGACCCAGTACTTC; length: 17; J: TRBJ2-5; D: TRBD2; V: TRBV9; size: -
CDR3: CASSFQGSEAFF; DNA: TGCGCCAGCAGCTTTCAGGGTTCTGAAGCTTTCTTT; length: 12; J: TRBJ1-1; D: -; V: TRBV5-1; size: -
CDR3: CASRPGQGRTYF; DNA: TGTGCCAGCAGACCAGGACAGGGGAGAACGTACTTC; length: 12; J: TRBJ2-7; D: TRBD1; V: TRBV27; size: -
CDR3: CAWTRQLNEKLFF; DNA: TGTGCCTGGACCCGACAGCTTAATGAAAAACTGTTTTTT; length: 13; J: TRBJ1-4; D: -; V: TRBV30; size: -
CDR3: CASSLEGSGNSPLHF; DNA: TGTGCCAGCAGCTTAGAGGGGAGTGGGAATTCACCCCTCCACTTT; length: 15; J: TRBJ1-6; D: -; V: TRBV11-2; size: -
CDR3: CASSLTFPQPQHF; DNA: TGTGCCAGCAGTTTAACATTCCCCCAGCCCCAGCATTTT; length: 13; J: TRBJ1-5; D: -; V: TRBV12-3/TRBV12-4; size: once